Presented here are 21 T cell receptor beta chains from one specimen sequenced in a study of control samples from healthy donors and cancer patients. TCRdb's copy holds only in-frame clones and misses some; the assay was immunoSEQ multiplex PCR. Among 20,000 to 25,000 clones listed, approximately 83% were seen once. The material sequenced was PBMCs. All receptors derive from a man between 60 and 70 years old with head and neck cancer.

This clone was seen more than once but under ten times. The V call is TRBV4-1, the J call TRBJ2-7; D remains unclear. CDR3 length equals 15 residues. Per germline, CDR1 MGHRA and CDR2 YSYEKL. V gave up 4 bases and J gave up 3 bases, with 16 bases separating them. DNA for the CDR3: TGCGCCAGCAGCCCATCAGGCGGCAGTGTCTACGAGCAGTACTTC. This gives the protein CASSPSGGSVYEQYF.

The chain joins TRBV19 to TRBJ2-6; D possibly matches TRBD1 or TRBD2 (5 bases each). This CDR3 contains 16 residues. V was clipped by 8 bases and J by 4 bases, with 18 bases between them. The germline gives CDR1 LNHDA, CDR2 SQIVND (reference sequence). The CDR3 region has the DNA TGTGCCAGTGGGGGTCCGGTGGGTGTCGGGGCCAACGTCCTGACTTTC. Encoded protein: CASGGPVGVGANVLTF.

The chain links TRBV5-1 to TRBJ1-1; tentatively, D is TRBD1 (6 bases). V lost 2 bases and J 4 bases, leaving 12 bases between the germline ends. This CDR3 is 14 amino acids long. Germline V gives CDR1 SGHRS, CDR2 YFSETQ. The CDR3 is CASSLQGLGTEAFF. The CDR3 nucleotides read TGCGCCAGCAGCTTACAGGGCCTTGGCACTGAAGCTTTCTTT.

The chain joins TRBV4-1 to TRBJ2-3, with D possibly TRBD1 on 6 matching bases. The CDR3 is 16 residues long. The V gene lost 3 bases and the J gene lost 2 bases, with 15 bases spanning the gap. In germline, CDR1 is MGHRA, CDR2 YSYEKL. The CDR3 here is CASSQGWGHSTDTQYF. The CDR3 nucleotides are TGCGCCAGCAGCCAGGGGTGGGGACACTCCACAGATACGCAGTATTTT.

The rearrangement links TRBV18 to TRBJ1-1; no clear D gene. V was shortened by 3 bases and J by 3 bases, with 8 bases between the two germline ends. CDR3 length: 13 amino acids. Germline CDR1 is KGHSH and CDR2 is LQKENI. The CDR3 is CASSPQRDTEAFF. The CDR3, as DNA: TGTGCCAGCTCACCGCAGCGGGACACTGAAGCTTTCTTT.

This sequence joins TRBV7-2 and TRBJ1-3, with TRBD1 matching 7 bases. The germline V gene has CDR1 SGHTA and CDR2 FQGNSA. Germline trimming cut 5 bases from V and 8 bases from J; bases unmatched to any gene: 6. The CDR3 consists of 13 residues. The DNA of the CDR3 is TGTGCCAGCAGCCGCGACAGGGCGGACACCATATATTTT. It translates to CASSRDRADTIYF.

In this sample, this clone turned up a few times. The V and J genes are TRBV6-2 or TRBV6-3 and TRBJ2-5; D is undetermined. The CDR3 covers 14 residues. Germline CDR1 reads MNHEY; CDR2 reads SVGEGT. V lost 5 bases, J lost 3 bases, and 13 bases lay in between. CDR3 amino acids: CASSPLDREETQYF. CDR3 DNA: TGTGCCAGCAGTCCCCTGGACCGGGAAGAGACCCAGTACTTC.

V gene TRBV28 combines with J gene TRBJ1-2; D is unclear. CDR1 is MDHEN and CDR2 is SYDVKM in the germline V gene. V lost 5 bases and J lost 1, with 14 bases in between. This CDR3 is built from 15 residues. The CDR3 sequence is CASSTPDRFNYGYTF. The CDR3 nucleotides read TGTGCCAGCAGTACCCCGGACCGATTTAACTATGGCTACACCTTC.

By share, this clone counts as medium-sized. The chain is built from TRBV28 and TRBJ2-1; maybe TRBD2 (7 bases). Germline-derived CDR1 and CDR2 are MDHEN and SYDVKM. V was pared by 5 bases and J by 4 bases, with 24 bases between. CDR3 size: 18 residues. The CDR3 spells CASSPGGRREIAYNEQFF. CDR3 nucleotide sequence: TGTGCCAGCAGTCCGGGGGGCAGGCGGGAGATAGCTTACAATGAGCAGTTCTTC.

The CDR3, as DNA: TGTGCCTGGAGATATAGCGGGGTGGAGACCCAGTACTTC. Protein product: CAWRYSGVETQYF. This chain links TRBV30 with TRBJ2-5; 8 positions agree with TRBD2. Trimming took 3 bases from V and 5 from J; bases not matched to a gene: 5. Germline lookup yields CDR1 GTSNPN and CDR2 SVGIG (reference sequence). This CDR3 comprises 13 residues.

The rearrangement uses TRBV10-1 and TRBJ1-6, with D possibly matching TRBD1 (6 bases). CDR3 length equals 12 residues. CDR1 and CDR2 (germline): WNHNN, SYGVQD (reference sequence). Trimming took 8 bases from V and 11 from J, leaving 13 bases between them. The CDR3 reads CASGTGSTPLHF. The CDR3 bases are TGCGCCAGCGGTACAGGGTCGACACCCCTCCACTTT.

This chain links TRBV7-8 with TRBJ2-7, with D unclear. Between the trimmed V and J ends, which lost 3 bases and 3 bases, there was a span of 6 bases. Germline V gene sequence: CDR1 SGHVS, CDR2 FQNEAQ. There are 12 residues in the CDR3. This chain's CDR3 is CASSLRGYEQYF. The CDR3 DNA sequence: TGTGCCAGCAGCTTGAGAGGCTACGAGCAGTACTTC.

The chain couples TRBV9 to TRBJ2-2; D possibly uses TRBD1 or TRBD2 (5 bases each). V was trimmed by 4 bases and J by 6 bases, leaving 13 bases between them. The CDR3 is 14 amino acids. Looked up from germline, CDR1 is SGDLS and CDR2 is YYNGEE. The CDR3 DNA reads as TGTGCCAGCAGCCCGTCGTCGGGGCCCGGGGAGCTGTTTTTT. It translates to CASSPSSGPGELFF.

The chain recombines TRBV7-9 with TRBJ1-2, with 9 nucleotides matching TRBD1. The CDR3 covers 15 residues. V gave up 1 base and J gave up 5 bases; unmatched junction bases: 5. Germline CDR1 SEHNR, CDR2 FQNEAQ (reference sequence). The CDR3 region is CASSLVGDRDYGYTF. In DNA, the CDR3 is TGTGCCAGCAGCTTAGTTGGGGACAGGGATTATGGCTACACCTTC.

This clone was observed a single time. This chain joins TRBV2 and TRBJ1-3; TRBD1 agrees at 8 bases. The ends lost 5 bases at V and 1 base at J; junction bases unmatched: 10. The V gene's germline CDR1 is SNHLY and CDR2 FYNNEI. The CDR3 is 17 residues long. This CDR3 reads CASSIGTGDDSGNTIYF. The CDR3 DNA reads TGTGCCAGCAGTATTGGGACAGGCGACGATTCTGGAAACACCATATATTTT.

The CDR3 sequence: CSVDLDYGYTF. CDR3 bases: TGCAGCGTGGACCTCGACTATGGCTACACCTTC. The V and J genes are TRBV29-1 and TRBJ1-2, with D unclear. The CDR3 consists of 11 residues. CDR1 is SQVTM, CDR2 ANQGSEA, per germline. Trimming stripped 6 bases from V and 3 bases from J, with 8 bases between.

V gene TRBV6-5 combines with J gene TRBJ2-3; possible D gene TRBD2, 5 bases. Germline CDR1 is MNHEY and CDR2 is SVGAGI. V gave up 7 bases and J gave up 7 bases, with 21 bases separating them. This CDR3 region has 15 residues. The CDR3 region is CASTPGFGFGNTQYF. The DNA of the CDR3 is TGTGCCAGCACCCCTGGTTTTGGTTTCGGGAATACGCAGTATTTT.

CDR3 in amino acids: CASSPQEGSSSPLHF. CDR3 in DNA: TGTGCCAGCTCACCGCAAGAGGGTTCTAGTTCACCCCTCCACTTT. V and J are TRBV18 and TRBJ1-6; D not certain. The CDR3 extends over 15 amino acids. Germline-derived CDR1 and CDR2 are KGHSH and LQKENI. V was shortened by 3 bases and J by 9 bases, with 15 bases between the two germline ends.

The J gene is TRBJ1-1, the V gene TRBV7-9, with a tentative D call TRBD1 (6 bases). CDR3 length equals 15 residues. V gave up 0 bases and J gave up 0 bases, with 8 bases separating them. From germline, CDR1 is SEHNR and CDR2 FQNEAQ (reference sequence). Here the CDR3 reads CASSLAGGMNTEAFF. In nucleotides, the CDR3 is TGTGCCAGCAGCTTAGCAGGGGGTATGAACACTGAAGCTTTCTTT.

This sequence joins TRBV11-3 and TRBJ2-1; D might be TRBD2 (7 bases). The CDR3 is made up of 15 amino acids. The germline V gene has CDR1 SGHNT and CDR2 YENEEA. Trimming pared 6 bases from V and 8 bases from J, leaving 20 bases between. The CDR3 sequence is CASRLGGRVVDEQFF. CDR3 coding DNA: TGTGCCAGCAGGCTGGGGGGGCGCGTGGTCGATGAGCAGTTCTTC. Drawing the rest from reference TRBV11-3 and TRBJ2-1, the complete variable domain is EAGVVQSPRYKIIEKKQPVAFWCNPISGHNTLYWYLQNLGQGPELLIRYENEEAVDDSQLPKDRFSAERLKGVDSTLKIQPAELGDSAVYLCASRLGGRVVDEQFFGPGTRLTVL.

This clone was counted only a few times. The chain links TRBV12-3 or TRBV12-4 to TRBJ2-7; D remains unclear. The CDR3 has 13 residues. Trimming shortened V by 6 bases and J by 2 bases, and 11 bases separated the two germline ends. CDR3 amino acids: CASSTEPAYEQYF. DNA for the CDR3: TGTGCCAGCAGCACCGAACCGGCCTACGAGCAGTACTTC.